Following are 22 T cell receptor beta chains from one sample sequenced in a study of T cell responses to AZD1222 COVID-19 vaccine. Generated by immunoSEQ multiplex PCR, the TCRdb table keeps only in-frame clones and is missing some. The sample contains approximately 140,000 clones, more than 90% of which appear only once. Material: peripheral blood, obtained 28 days after the second AZD1222 dose. These receptors all stem from an adult who received the AZD1222 COVID-19 vaccine.

The rearrangement uses TRBV10-3 and TRBJ2-3; TRBD2 is a possible D gene (5 bases). The CDR3 runs 16 residues. The V end was cut by 2 bases, the J end by 2 bases, with 14 bases between. Germline lookup yields CDR1 ENHRY and CDR2 SYGVKD. CDR3 amino acids: CAISEIRGGSTDTQYF. CDR3 nucleotide sequence: TGTGCCATCAGTGAGATTAGAGGAGGCTCCACAGATACGCAGTATTTT.

This sequence joins TRBV4-3 and TRBJ1-2; a weak D match, TRBD1 (5 bases). CDR1 and CDR2 (germline): LGHNA, YSLEER. Trimming removed 0 bases at V and 8 bases at J, with 16 bases between. CDR3 length: 15 residues. Here the CDR3 DNA reads TGCGCCAGCAGCCAAGAGACGGCAAGGGGCTTGGGCTACACCTTC. This translates into CASSQETARGLGYTF.

The CDR3 DNA sequence: TGTGCCAGCAGAGCCCCCTGGAGTACAGATACGCAGTATTTT. Amino acid sequence: CASRAPWSTDTQYF. The chain links TRBV5-4 to TRBJ2-3, with D unclear. CDR3 length equals 14 residues. V was clipped by 5 bases and J by 3 bases, with 13 bases between them. The germline V gene has CDR1 SGHNT and CDR2 YYREEE (reference sequence).

The chain employs TRBV9 and TRBJ1-2; tentative D call: TRBD1 (5 bases). Trimming stripped 0 bases from V and 4 bases from J, with 16 bases between. From germline, CDR1 is SGDLS and CDR2 YYNGEE. The CDR3 is made up of 16 amino acids. CDR3 amino acids: CASSVGGAGPLYGYTF. DNA for the CDR3: TGTGCCAGCAGCGTAGGAGGGGCGGGTCCCCTCTATGGCTACACCTTC.

J is TRBJ1-2 and V is TRBV28, with TRBD1 matching 9 bases. The germline V gene has CDR1 MDHEN and CDR2 SYDVKM. V was pared by 6 bases and J by 8 bases, with 7 bases of the junction left unmatched. This CDR3 is built from 13 residues. For the CDR3, the DNA is TGTGCCAGCAGACAGGGGGCGGCAAGAGGCTACACCTTC. It translates to CASRQGAARGYTF.

This chain links TRBV2 with TRBJ2-3, with a tentative D call TRBD2 (5 bases). The length of the CDR3 is 18 residues. The germline V gene has CDR1 SNHLY and CDR2 FYNNEI. Between the trimmed V and J ends, which lost 3 bases and 1 base, there was a span of 20 bases. The CDR3 region is CASSDRTDSLLGTDTQYF. CDR3 DNA sequence: TGTGCCAGCAGTGACCGAACGGACTCCCTGCTAGGCACAGATACGCAGTATTTT.

The V gene is TRBV5-4, the J gene TRBJ2-1, with D hard to call. CDR3 length: 14 residues. Germline V gives CDR1 SGHNT, CDR2 YYREEE (reference sequence). Trimming took 3 bases from V and 7 from J, leaving 14 bases between them. The CDR3 protein is CASSSPGVRNEQFF. The CDR3 DNA follows: TGTGCCAGCAGCTCCCCTGGGGTACGGAATGAGCAGTTCTTC.

This chain joins TRBV11-2 and TRBJ2-1; D not resolved. The V end lost 3 bases, the J end lost 4 bases, and 7 bases lay between the germline ends. The CDR3 is 13 residues long. Germline V gene lookup returns CDR1 SGHAT and CDR2 FQNNGV. CDR3 in amino acids: CASSFGPYNEQFF. CDR3 bases: TGTGCCAGCAGCTTTGGACCTTACAATGAGCAGTTCTTC.

V is TRBV11-2 and J is TRBJ2-1; 15 bases match TRBD2. V was clipped by 3 bases and J by 5 bases; unmatched bases: 8. The CDR3 totals 18 residues. From germline, CDR1 is SGHAT and CDR2 FQNNGV. The CDR3 sequence: CASSFAPWTSGRDNEQFF. The CDR3 nucleotides are TGTGCCAGCAGCTTCGCTCCCTGGACTAGCGGGAGGGACAATGAGCAGTTCTTC.

V usage is TRBV5-1 and J usage is TRBJ2-1; a possible D gene is TRBD1 (8 bases). The germline gives CDR1 SGHRS, CDR2 YFSETQ. With 4 bases removed from V and 3 bases from J, the gap between germline ends came to 14 bases. The CDR3 covers 15 residues. CDR3 protein: CASSPTGGGYNEQFF. CDR3 coding DNA: TGCGCCAGCAGCCCAACAGGGGGGGGCTACAATGAGCAGTTCTTC.

The CDR3: CASGQGGGQPQHF. The CDR3, as DNA: TGTGCCAGCGGGCAGGGAGGTGGTCAGCCCCAGCATTTT. V and J are TRBV2 and TRBJ1-5, with D maybe TRBD1 (5 bases). The germline V gene has CDR1 SNHLY and CDR2 FYNNEI. The V gene lost 8 bases and the J gene lost 6 bases, with 14 bases spanning the gap. This CDR3 is built from 13 residues.

This clone was seen a single time. V is TRBV7-9 and J is TRBJ1-2; 7 bases line up with TRBD1. CDR3 length: 14 amino acids. The trim removed 5 bases at V and 8 bases at J, leaving 11 bases unmatched. Germline V CDR1 and CDR2: SEHNR, FQNEAQ (reference sequence). The CDR3: CASSQGGRLGGYTF. CDR3 coding DNA: TGTGCCAGCAGCCAAGGGGGCAGGCTCGGCGGCTACACCTTC.

The rearrangement uses TRBV9 and TRBJ1-2; D uncertain. V was pared by 2 bases and J by 4 bases, with 12 bases between. The germline CDR1 and CDR2 sequences are SGDLS and YYNGEE. The CDR3 totals 14 residues. This chain's CDR3 is CASSVDNLPYGYTF. CDR3 DNA: TGTGCCAGCAGCGTCGACAATCTACCCTATGGCTACACCTTC.

The V and J genes are TRBV5-1 and TRBJ2-7, with D perhaps matching TRBD1 (6 bases). V lost 0 bases and J 3 bases, leaving 13 bases between the germline ends. This CDR3 is built from 15 residues. Germline lookup yields CDR1 SGHRS and CDR2 YFSETQ. CDR3 coding DNA: TGCGCCAGCAGCTTGGTTGCAGGGGCAGGCTACGAGCAGTACTTC. As protein: CASSLVAGAGYEQYF. The full variable domain, in which reference TRBV5-1 and TRBJ2-7 provide the parts outside the CDR3, is KAGVTQTPRYLIKTRGQQVTLSCSPISGHRSVSWYQQTPGQGLQFLFEYFSETQRNKGNFPGRFSGRQFSNSRSEMNVSTLELGDSALYLCASSLVAGAGYEQYFGPGTRLTVT.

The J gene is TRBJ2-7, the V gene TRBV27; D is uncertain. Germline CDR1 and CDR2: MNHEY and SMNVEV (reference sequence). CDR3 size: 14 residues. Trimming took 5 bases from V and 2 from J, leaving 13 bases between them. CDR3: CASSQWVGTYEQYF. The CDR3 DNA is TGTGCCAGCAGTCAATGGGTAGGGACCTACGAGCAGTACTTC.

V gene TRBV14 combines with J gene TRBJ2-7; D not certain. Germline CDR1 and CDR2: SGHDN and FVKESK. V lost 0 bases to trimming and J lost 2 bases, with 20 bases between them. This CDR3 is built from 18 residues. The CDR3 nucleotides are TGTGCCAGCAGCCAAGAAAACGAACCTACCTGGGTGGCCTACGAGCAGTACTTC. It specifies CASSQENEPTWVAYEQYF.

Points on this clone: Distinct nucleotide sequences in the sample also encode this CDR3. V and J are TRBV29-1 and TRBJ1-1; possible D gene TRBD1, 5 bases. CDR1 is SQVTM and CDR2 is ANQGSEA in the germline V gene. Trimming removed 4 bases from V and 0 bases from J, with 6 bases in between. CDR3 length equals 12 residues. CDR3 sequence reads: CSVGQLNTEAFF. DNA of the CDR3: TGCAGCGTTGGACAGCTGAACACTGAAGCTTTCTTT.

The rearrangement links TRBV11-2 to TRBJ2-3; D is undetermined. Germline V gene lookup returns CDR1 SGHAT and CDR2 FQNNGV. This CDR3 region has 12 residues. V gave up 5 bases and J gave up 0 bases, with 3 bases separating them. CDR3 residues: CASSPSTDTQYF. In DNA, the CDR3 is TGTGCCAGCAGCCCAAGCACAGATACGCAGTATTTT.

This clone was seen a single time. The chain uses TRBV18 and TRBJ2-7; the D is unclear. V shed 2 bases and J shed 0 bases, with 8 bases lying between them. CDR1 is KGHSH, CDR2 LQKENI, per germline. The CDR3 length is 14 residues. As DNA, the CDR3 is TGTGCCAGCTCACCAGGGCTCTCCTCCTACGAGCAGTACTTC. Translated: CASSPGLSSYEQYF.

For this clone: Other DNA sequences in the same sample also yield this CDR3. The chain carries TRBV27 and TRBJ1-1, with TRBD1 as a possible D gene (5 bases). V shed 6 bases and J shed 0 bases, with 8 bases lying between them. The CDR3 loop spans 13 amino acids. CDR1 and CDR2 from the germline V gene are MNHEY and SMNVEV (reference sequence). The CDR3 region is CASSRQLNTEAFF. CDR3 bases: TGTGCCAGCAGCCGACAGCTGAACACTGAAGCTTTCTTT.

The V gene is TRBV5-5, the J gene TRBJ1-5; D perhaps matches TRBD1 (5 bases). V dropped 0 bases and J dropped 5 bases, with 12 bases sitting between them. The CDR3 sequence is 15 residues long. Germline CDR1 reads SGHKS; CDR2 reads YYEKEE (reference sequence). CDR3 protein: CASSLGRDFYQPQHF. The CDR3 nucleotides read TGTGCCAGCAGCTTGGGCAGGGATTTCTATCAGCCCCAGCATTTT.

This clone has only one observation. The rearrangement joins TRBV24-1 to TRBJ2-5; D tentatively fits TRBD1 or TRBD2 (5 bases each). Looked up from germline, CDR1 is KGHDR and CDR2 is SFDVKD. The V gene lost 3 bases and the J gene lost 5 bases, with 15 bases spanning the gap. The CDR3 is 15 amino acids. CDR3 coding DNA: TGTGCCACCAGTGATAGAACCAGGGACCTGGAGACCCAGTACTTC. It translates to CATSDRTRDLETQYF.